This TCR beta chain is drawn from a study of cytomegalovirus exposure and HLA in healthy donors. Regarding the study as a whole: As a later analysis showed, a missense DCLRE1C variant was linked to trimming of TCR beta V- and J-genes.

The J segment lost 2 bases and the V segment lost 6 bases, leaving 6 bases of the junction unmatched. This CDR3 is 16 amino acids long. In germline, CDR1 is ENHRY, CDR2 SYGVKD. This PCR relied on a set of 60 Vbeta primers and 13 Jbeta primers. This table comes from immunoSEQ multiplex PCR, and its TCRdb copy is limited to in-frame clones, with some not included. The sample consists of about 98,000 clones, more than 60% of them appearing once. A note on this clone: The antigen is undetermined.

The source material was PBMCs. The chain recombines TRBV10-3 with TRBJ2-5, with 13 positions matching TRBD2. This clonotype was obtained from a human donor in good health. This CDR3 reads CAISPTSGGEQETQYF. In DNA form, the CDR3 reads TGTGCCATCAGCCCTACTAGCGGGGGGGAACAAGAGACCCAGTACTTC.